The 13 T cell receptor beta chains given below trace back to one sample, sequenced in a study of T cells in Graves' hyperthyroidism and ophthalmopathy. The investigators amplified TCR beta CDR3 regions from RNA transcripts. A set of HTBI primers served as the primers for a first-round RT-PCR of the TCR CDR3. In TCRdb, the multiplex PCR reads were re-called with MiXCR into one record per CDR3 protein. The profile shows about 360,000 distinct CDR3 sequences, less than 15% of them singletons. The sequenced sample consisted of blood. These receptors were taken from a woman aged 18 to 35 with Graves' hyperthyroidism.

The chain employs TRBV9 and TRBJ2-3; D call uncertain. The CDR3 is 13 amino acids. Trimming took 2 bases from V and 2 from J, leaving 6 bases between them. CDR1 is SGDLS, CDR2 YYNGEE, per germline. CDR3 sequence: CASSVPFTDTQYF. The DNA for the CDR3 is TGTGCCAGCAGCGTCCCCTTCACAGATACGCAGTATTTT.

The chain is built from TRBV9 and TRBJ2-2; 7 bases match TRBD2. V was clipped by 4 bases and J by 6 bases; unmatched bases: 15. CDR3 length: 17 amino acids. Germline values: CDR1 SGDLS, CDR2 YYNGEE. CDR3 sequence: CASSPTAGDRIPGELFF. The CDR3 DNA reads TGTGCCAGCAGCCCAACCGCGGGAGATAGGATTCCCGGGGAGCTGTTTTTT. Combining the CDR3 with reference TRBV9 and TRBJ2-2 gives the whole variable domain DSGVTQTPKHLITATGQRVTLRCSPRSGDLSVYWYQQSLDQGLQFLIQYYNGEERAKGNILERFSAQQFPDLHSELNLSSLELGDSALYFCASSPTAGDRIPGELFFGEGSRLTVL.

The V gene is TRBV6-2 or TRBV6-3, the J gene TRBJ2-7; 8 bases fit TRBD1. The CDR3 is 13 amino acids. From germline, CDR1 is MNHEY and CDR2 SVGEGT. V shed 5 bases and J 4 bases; nucleotides not matched to a gene: 4. DNA for the CDR3: TGTGCCAGCAGTCGGGGACAGGAATACGAGCAGTACTTC. It yields the protein CASSRGQEYEQYF.

This clonotype was counted at least ten times. The CDR3 region has the DNA TGTGCCAGCAGTTTATCGATGAATCTTCCTGGAAACACCATATATTTT. Translation gives CASSLSMNLPGNTIYF. The V and J genes are TRBV27 and TRBJ1-3; no firm D call. Looked up from germline, CDR1 is MNHEY and CDR2 is SMNVEV (reference sequence). With 0 bases removed from V and 2 bases from J, the gap between germline ends came to 11 bases. The CDR3 spans 16 residues.

This clonotype was recorded a few times. V usage is TRBV7-2 and J usage is TRBJ2-3; D may be TRBD2 (6 bases). V lost 5 bases, J lost 5 bases, and 11 bases lay in between. Germline V gene sequence: CDR1 SGHTA, CDR2 FQGNSA. This CDR3 is built from 13 residues. The CDR3 region is CASSPAGLDTQYF. CDR3 nucleotide sequence: TGTGCCAGCAGCCCCGCGGGGTTAGATACGCAGTATTTT.

This clonotype was counted only a few times. The chain combines TRBV6-4 with TRBJ2-4, with 7 bases fitting TRBD1. The V segment lost 6 bases and the J segment 0 bases; nucleotides outside the gene matches: 20. Per the germline V gene, CDR1 is MRHNA and CDR2 is SNTAGT. This CDR3 is built from 20 residues. The CDR3 region is CASRTSGQYKNSLAKNIQYF. For the CDR3, the DNA is TGTGCCAGCAGGACATCGGGACAGTACAAAAATTCTCTAGCCAAAAACATTCAGTACTTC.

To note about this clonotype: This sequence may be a read error, since a much larger clone differs from it by one base. The J gene is TRBJ2-2, the V gene TRBV7-8, with D uncertain. The CDR3 has 15 residues. Germline V gene data show CDR1 as SGHVS and CDR2 as FQNEAQ. The CDR3 region is CPSSLEAVNTGELFF. DNA of the CDR3: TGTCCCAGCAGCTTAGAGGCGGTGAACACCGGGGAGCTGTTTTTT.

In its sample, this clonotype was seen a few times. The rearrangement uses TRBV5-1 and TRBJ1-5, with D possibly being TRBD1 (5 bases). The CDR3 runs 14 residues. V lost 0 bases and J lost 5, with 9 bases in between. The germline CDR1 and CDR2 sequences are SGHRS and YFSETQ. Here the CDR3 reads CASSLGDGDQPQHF. In nucleotides, the CDR3 is TGCGCCAGCAGCTTGGGGGACGGGGATCAGCCCCAGCATTTT. The full variable domain, rest sourced from reference TRBV5-1 and TRBJ1-5, is KAGVTQTPRYLIKTRGQQVTLSCSPISGHRSVSWYQQTPGQGLQFLFEYFSETQRNKGNFPGRFSGRQFSNSRSEMNVSTLELGDSALYLCASSLGDGDQPQHFGDGTRLSIL.

This clonotype was found a few times. The J gene is TRBJ1-5, the V gene TRBV7-9, with 10 bases identical to TRBD1. Germline V gives CDR1 SEHNR, CDR2 FQNEAQ (reference sequence). The CDR3 runs to 17 residues. V shed 5 bases, J shed 0 bases, and the junction held 7 bases outside the gene matches. The CDR3 DNA follows: TGTGCCAGCAGCACGGACAGGGGGGGTTATAGCAATCAGCCCCAGCATTTT. It codes for CASSTDRGGYSNQPQHF.

This chain connects TRBV6-1 to TRBJ1-2, with D possibly being TRBD1 (5 bases). V lost 4 bases and J lost 0, with 12 bases in between. The germline V gene encodes CDR1 MNHNS and CDR2 SASEGT. The CDR3 is made up of 15 amino acids. The CDR3 here is CASSASEGTNYGYTF. CDR3 coding DNA: TGTGCCAGCAGTGCTTCGGAGGGGACTAACTATGGCTACACCTTC.

This clonotype was counted only a few times. The V gene is TRBV6-1, the J gene TRBJ1-2; D unclear. The germline V gene encodes CDR1 MNHNS and CDR2 SASEGT. The length of the CDR3 is 15 residues. The V end was cut by 1 base, the J end by 0 bases, with 9 bases between. Here the CDR3 DNA reads TGTGCCAGCAGTGAAGTGGCAGATGCTAACTATGGCTACACCTTC. Its translation is CASSEVADANYGYTF.

Concerning this clonotype itself: A much more abundant neighbour one base away suggests this may be a read error. The V gene is TRBV7-9, the J gene TRBJ2-1; maybe TRBD2 (5 bases). Germline V lookup: CDR1 SEHNR, CDR2 FQNEAQ (reference sequence). The CDR3 runs 17 residues. V was cut by 5 bases and J by 6 bases, with 23 bases left in between. The CDR3 loop is CASSLRPRVAVVNEQFF. In nucleotides, the CDR3 is TGTGCCAGCAGCCTCCGACCGCGGGTAGCCGTAGTCAATGAGCAGTTCTTC.

Ten or more counts support this clonotype. The rearrangement joins TRBV11-3 to TRBJ2-7, with unresolved D. Trimming took off 1 base at V and 2 bases at J, with 12 bases between the two ends. CDR3 size: 15 residues. The germline V gene encodes CDR1 SGHNT and CDR2 YENEEA. CDR3 bases: TGTGCCAGCAGCTTAGGAGGCAGCCATCCCTACGAGCAGTACTTC. Amino acid sequence: CASSLGGSHPYEQYF. Full variable domain (rest looked up from reference TRBV11-3 and TRBJ2-7): EAGVVQSPRYKIIEKKQPVAFWCNPISGHNTLYWYLQNLGQGPELLIRYENEEAVDDSQLPKDRFSAERLKGVDSTLKIQPAELGDSAVYLCASSLGGSHPYEQYFGPGTRLTVT.